A single sample is the source of the 30 T cell receptor beta chains below, sequenced in a study of cytomegalovirus exposure and HLA in healthy donors (dated by TCRdb to between 2016 and 2019). Libraries were constructed by the immunoSEQ multiplex PCR assay. For the multiplex PCR, a mixture combining 60 forward primers for TCR Vbeta segments and 13 reverse primers for TCR Jbeta segments was used. In its TCRdb copy, this immuneACCESS table keeps in-frame sequences only and misses some clones. Where compared with another copy, unresolved V genes explain less than half of these, and the others have no known cause. Recorded for this sample are 190,000 or so clones; 80% of them occurred a single time. In total, the top ten clones hold about 0.63% of the sample. Sequences were obtained from PBMCs. These receptors came from a boy between 10 and 17 years old in good health and CMV-seronegative.

CDR3 amino acids: CASSQGTGTSLGQYF. For the CDR3, the DNA is TGCGCCAGCAGCCAAGGGACCGGGACATCCTTGGGGCAGTACTTC. The J gene is TRBJ2-7, the V gene TRBV4-1; D might be TRBD1 (6 bases). Trimming took 1 base from V and 9 from J, leaving 19 bases between them. In germline, CDR1 is MGHRA, CDR2 YSYEKL. The CDR3 totals 15 residues.

This rearrangement joins TRBV19 to TRBJ1-5; D may be TRBD1 (6 bases). Germline loops: CDR1 LNHDA, CDR2 SQIVND (reference sequence). This CDR3 is 13 amino acids long. V was clipped by 6 bases and J by 4 bases, with 10 bases between them. CDR3 bases: TGTGCCAGTAGCCCTCAGGGGAATCAGCCCCAGCATTTT. The encoded protein is CASSPQGNQPQHF.

The chain is built from TRBV27 and TRBJ1-2; no definite D call. There are 14 residues in the CDR3. Germline V gene sequence: CDR1 MNHEY, CDR2 SMNVEV (reference sequence). V was clipped by 3 bases and J by 0 bases, with 8 bases between them. CDR3 protein: CASSFATANYGYTF. The CDR3 DNA sequence: TGTGCCAGCAGTTTCGCCACGGCTAACTATGGCTACACCTTC.

The V and J genes are TRBV18 and TRBJ2-1, with 13 bases aligning to TRBD2. The V gene end was trimmed by 6 bases and the J gene end by 4 bases; junction bases not matched to a gene: 0. The CDR3 spans 14 residues. Looked up from germline, CDR1 is KGHSH and CDR2 is LQKENI. The CDR3 region is CASSTSGGYNEQFF. The CDR3 DNA reads as TGTGCCAGCTCGACTAGCGGGGGGTACAATGAGCAGTTCTTC.

The rearrangement uses TRBV11-2 and TRBJ1-2, with TRBD1 identical over 8 bases. Germline CDR1 reads SGHAT; CDR2 reads FQNNGV. V lost 8 bases, J lost 4 bases, and 18 bases stayed unmatched. The CDR3 consists of 17 residues. The DNA of the CDR3 is TGTGCCAGCGTAGCTTCAGGGGGCGCCGTCCGGGCCTATGGCTACACCTTC. It encodes CASVASGGAVRAYGYTF.

The rearrangement links TRBV2 to TRBJ1-6, with D possibly being TRBD1 (5 bases). CDR1 and CDR2 (germline): SNHLY, FYNNEI. The CDR3 runs 15 residues. Trimming shortened V by 2 bases and J by 5 bases, and 10 bases separated the two germline ends. CDR3 DNA: TGTGCCAGCAGTGAAACGGGGGGGGATAATTCACCCCTCCACTTT. It encodes CASSETGGDNSPLHF.

The chain joins TRBV16 to TRBJ2-2, with a weak D call TRBD2 (6 bases). The germline V gene has CDR1 KGHSY and CDR2 FQNENV. V was shortened by 1 base and J by 2 bases, with 14 bases between the two germline ends. The CDR3 extends over 17 amino acids. The CDR3 region has the DNA TGTGCCAGCAGCCAATTCGCAGGGCGGGGAAACACCGGGGAGCTGTTTTTT. Amino acids: CASSQFAGRGNTGELFF. Full variable domain (rest looked up from reference TRBV16 and TRBJ2-2): GEEVAQTPKHLVRGEGQKAKLYCAPIKGHSYVFWYQQVLKNEFKFLISFQNENVFDETGMPKERFSAKCLPNSPCSLEIQATKLEDSAVYFCASSQFAGRGNTGELFFGEGSRLTVL.

The chain uses TRBV2 and TRBJ1-2; D call uncertain. V dropped 8 bases and J dropped 0 bases, with 7 bases sitting between them. Germline V gene sequence: CDR1 SNHLY, CDR2 FYNNEI. The CDR3 spans 12 residues. The CDR3 sequence is CASDGTNYGYTF. CDR3 DNA sequence: TGTGCCAGCGATGGCACTAACTATGGCTACACCTTC. Combining the CDR3 with reference TRBV2 and TRBJ1-2 gives the whole variable domain EPEVTQTPSHQVTQMGQEVILRCVPISNHLYFYWYRQILGQKVEFLVSFYNNEISEKSEIFDDQFSVERPDGSNFTLKIRSTKLEDSAMYFCASDGTNYGYTFGSGTRLTVV.

The chain employs TRBV6-1 and TRBJ2-7; 8 positions agree with TRBD1. After removal of 4 bases from V and 2 bases from J, the junction contained 16 bases not matched to a gene. The CDR3 runs 18 residues. CDR1 is MNHNS, CDR2 SASEGT, per germline. CDR3 amino acids: CASSARPPGQVAAYEQYF. The CDR3 DNA sequence: TGTGCCAGCAGTGCCAGACCCCCGGGACAGGTAGCCGCCTACGAGCAGTACTTC.

The chain uses TRBV30 and TRBJ1-6; D gene uncertain. The germline V gene has CDR1 GTSNPN and CDR2 SVGIG (reference sequence). This CDR3 has 11 amino acids. V was pared by 3 bases and J by 7 bases, with 4 bases between. CDR3 in amino acids: CAWSMNSPLHF. The DNA of the CDR3 is TGTGCCTGGAGCATGAATTCACCCCTCCACTTT.

V is TRBV6-5 and J is TRBJ2-7; possible D gene TRBD2, 6 bases. The CDR3 runs 14 residues. Germline lookup yields CDR1 MNHEY and CDR2 SVGAGI. Trimming left V 6 bases short and J 3 bases short, with 15 bases between. The CDR3 DNA reads as TGTGCCAGCAGCACCCGGGAGCCACACTACGAGCAGTACTTC. The encoded protein is CASSTREPHYEQYF.

This clone has a single count. The V and J genes are TRBV7-6 and TRBJ2-5; TRBD2 matches 10 bases. This CDR3 has 16 amino acids. CDR1 and CDR2 from the germline V gene are SGHVS and FNYEAQ. The ends lost 2 bases at V and 4 bases at J; junction bases unmatched: 7. The CDR3 DNA is TGTGCCAGCAGCTTAACAGGGCGGACTAGCGGAGAGACCCAGTACTTC. Its protein is CASSLTGRTSGETQYF.

This chain uses TRBV30 with TRBJ1-4; possibly TRBD1 for D (6 bases). The CDR3 is made up of 16 amino acids. V was shortened by 2 bases and J by 4 bases, with 17 bases between the two germline ends. The V gene's germline CDR1 is GTSNPN and CDR2 SVGIG (reference sequence). CDR3 in DNA: TGTGCCTGGAGTACAACCTTCCGGGGACATAATGAAAAACTGTTTTTT. It encodes CAWSTTFRGHNEKLFF.

The chain recombines TRBV27 with TRBJ2-4, with TRBD2 as a possible D gene (6 bases). Trimming pared 5 bases from V and 1 base from J, leaving 9 bases between. The germline V gene has CDR1 MNHEY and CDR2 SMNVEV (reference sequence). The CDR3 spans 14 residues. The chain's CDR3 is CASSLAGAKNIQYF. In nucleotides, the CDR3 is TGTGCCAGCAGTCTGGCGGGGGCCAAAAACATTCAGTACTTC.

This chain uses TRBV5-1 with TRBJ2-3; 8 nucleotides agree with TRBD2. The V segment lost 0 bases and the J segment 0 bases; nucleotides outside the gene matches: 3. From germline, CDR1 is SGHRS and CDR2 YFSETQ. This CDR3 is 16 amino acids long. CDR3 coding DNA: TGCGCCAGCAGCTTGGGGGCTAGCGGGAGCACAGATACGCAGTATTTT. Its protein is CASSLGASGSTDTQYF.

The gene calls are TRBV6-5 and TRBJ2-7, with a possible D match to TRBD1 (6 bases). Germline V gene lookup returns CDR1 MNHEY and CDR2 SVGAGI. Trimming cost V 6 bases and J 6 bases, with 18 bases left between them. The CDR3 is 14 residues long. The CDR3 region has the DNA TGTGCCAGCAGGCGAGCCAGGGGTCCGGGCGAGCAGTACTTC. Its protein is CASRRARGPGEQYF.

The chain combines TRBV9 with TRBJ1-3; 9 nucleotides align to TRBD1. Unmatched junction bases numbered 11, after V lost 3 bases and J lost 4 bases. This CDR3 contains 17 residues. The V gene's germline CDR1 is SGDLS and CDR2 YYNGEE. The CDR3, as DNA: TGTGCCAGCAGCGCCGGAAAAACAGGGGGCTCCGGAAACACCATATATTTT. Protein product: CASSAGKTGGSGNTIYF.

The chain carries TRBV14 and TRBJ1-1, with a weak D call TRBD1 (5 bases). V dropped 0 bases and J dropped 5 bases, with 10 bases sitting between them. CDR1 SGHDN and CDR2 FVKESK come from the germline V gene. The CDR3 length is 14 residues. The CDR3 spells CASSQERGGTEAFF. CDR3 nucleotides: TGTGCCAGCAGCCAAGAGAGGGGAGGTACTGAAGCTTTCTTT.

The chain has TRBV19 and TRBJ2-3; TRBD1 aligns across 9 bases. Trimming removed 5 bases from V and 9 bases from J; junction bases left unmatched: 9. The CDR3 consists of 14 residues. Germline V gives CDR1 LNHDA, CDR2 SQIVND (reference sequence). CDR3 coding DNA: TGTGCCAGTAGTGCTACCGGGACAGGGATAACGCAGTATTTT. Amino acids: CASSATGTGITQYF.

The chain uses TRBV5-8 and TRBJ1-6; TRBD1 is a possible D gene (5 bases). Germline loops: CDR1 SGHTS, CDR2 YDEGEE. This CDR3 has 15 residues. Trimming cost V 0 bases and J 10 bases, with 14 bases left between them. This CDR3 reads CASSLVQGSRSPLHF. DNA for the CDR3: TGTGCCAGCAGCTTGGTCCAGGGATCAAGGTCACCCCTCCACTTT.

This clone was seen once. The rearrangement links TRBV6-5 to TRBJ1-3; 7 bases line up with TRBD1. The germline gives CDR1 MNHEY, CDR2 SVGAGI. The CDR3 has 15 residues. Losses at the gene ends were 6 bases for V and 0 bases for J; bases not matched to a gene: 5. The CDR3 here is CASSRGQSSGNTIYF. As DNA, the CDR3 is TGTGCCAGCAGCCGGGGACAGAGCTCTGGAAACACCATATATTTT.

The table lists this clone with many counts. This chain joins TRBV27 and TRBJ1-1, with 12 bases aligning to TRBD1. From germline, CDR1 is MNHEY and CDR2 SMNVEV (reference sequence). The CDR3 sequence is 16 residues long. Germline trimming cut 4 bases from V and 4 bases from J; bases unmatched to any gene: 7. The CDR3, as DNA: TGTGCCAGCAGTTCCGGGACAGGGGGCTGGGTCACTGAAGCTTTCTTT. Amino acids: CASSSGTGGWVTEAFF.

The chain is built from TRBV5-6 and TRBJ1-1; D perhaps matches TRBD1 (5 bases). The germline V and J ends were trimmed by 2 bases and 4 bases, with 15 bases remaining between them. CDR1 is SGHDT and CDR2 is YYEEEE in the germline V gene. The CDR3 loop spans 15 amino acids. This CDR3 reads CASSFRSGLGTEAFF. The CDR3 DNA sequence: TGTGCCAGCAGCTTTAGGTCAGGGTTGGGCACTGAAGCTTTCTTT.

V is TRBV6-5 and J is TRBJ1-5; 10 positions agree with TRBD1. The V and J ends lost 6 bases and 7 bases, in that order; junction bases with no gene match: 6. Per the germline V gene, CDR1 is MNHEY and CDR2 is SVGAGI. This CDR3 comprises 14 residues. The CDR3 region is CASRAGQGKQPQHF. In DNA form, the CDR3 reads TGTGCCAGCAGGGCGGGACAGGGGAAACAGCCCCAGCATTTT.

There are a few counts of this clone. V is TRBV5-1 and J is TRBJ1-2; 8 nucleotides line up with TRBD1. Germline V gene data show CDR1 as SGHRS and CDR2 as YFSETQ. The CDR3 totals 17 residues. Trimming took 1 base from V and 2 from J; bases not matched to a gene: 10. Here the CDR3 reads CASSLWGGQESNYGYTF. The CDR3 DNA reads as TGCGCCAGCAGCTTGTGGGGGGGACAGGAGAGCAACTATGGCTACACCTTC.

This clone has just one count. The V and J genes are TRBV11-2 and TRBJ2-7; 8 positions match TRBD1. Trimming at V came to 4 bases and at J to 2 bases, leaving 7 bases not matched to a gene. The CDR3 has 15 residues. The germline V gene encodes CDR1 SGHAT and CDR2 FQNNGV. CDR3 in amino acids: CASSSPEQGAYEQYF. In DNA, the CDR3 is TGTGCCAGCAGCTCCCCGGAACAGGGGGCCTACGAGCAGTACTTC.

This clone was detected only a few times. The chain joins TRBV9 to TRBJ2-7; 10 positions agree with TRBD2. Germline-derived CDR1 and CDR2 are SGDLS and YYNGEE. Unmatched junction bases numbered 10, after V lost 6 bases and J lost 4 bases. The CDR3 is made up of 15 amino acids. CDR3 sequence (DNA): TGTGCCAGCACCCCAGGGGCTAGCGGGAGTTACGAGCAGTACTTC. This codes for CASTPGASGSYEQYF.

This clone showed up just once. The rearrangement uses TRBV10-3 and TRBJ2-7; TRBD1 might be the D (6 bases). CDR1 is ENHRY, CDR2 SYGVKD, per germline. The CDR3 consists of 13 residues. V was clipped by 4 bases and J by 1 base, with 8 bases between them. CDR3 nucleotide sequence: TGTGCCATCAGTGGGACAGAATCCTACGAGCAGTACTTC. Translation: CAISGTESYEQYF.

The chain joins TRBV6-5 to TRBJ2-5, with 9 bases identical to TRBD1. V lost 6 bases and J lost 4; bases outside the gene matches: 9. This CDR3 has 15 residues. Germline CDR1 and CDR2: MNHEY and SVGAGI. The CDR3 DNA sequence: TGTGCCAGCAGAACTCGGACAGGGGAGAGAGAGACCCAGTACTTC. Its protein is CASRTRTGERETQYF.

This clone has only a few counts. This sequence joins TRBV4-1 and TRBJ2-7, with D maybe TRBD1 (7 bases). The CDR3 sequence is 14 residues long. V lost 0 bases and J lost 6, with 12 bases in between. Per germline, CDR1 MGHRA and CDR2 YSYEKL. DNA of the CDR3: TGCGCCAGCAGCCAAGATGCCCAGGGGGGCGAGCAGTACTTC. Its protein is CASSQDAQGGEQYF.